This paragraph reports one T cell receptor beta chain. Its antigen is not identified. A junction boundary mismatches the germline segment, possibly from a read error. These data belong to a study of cytomegalovirus exposure and HLA in healthy donors. Study findings and constraints: TCR beta sequences reportedly predicted most subjects' HLA-A and HLA-B alleles accurately.

PCR amplification relied on 60 Vbeta primers (plus 13 Jbeta primers). The table came from immunoSEQ multiplex PCR; TCRdb's copy has only in-frame clones and leaves some out. The data show 200,000 to 250,000 clones, about 81% seen once. The V gene's germline CDR1 is SSHAT and CDR2 FNYEAQ (reference sequence). This CDR3 is 16 amino acids long. This sequence originates from a woman aged 60-70 years in good health and CMV-seropositive. The sample consisted of PBMCs. This chain links TRBV7-7 with TRBJ1-4; 11 bases map to TRBD1. In nucleotides, the CDR3 is TGTGCTAGCAGCTTAGGGACAGGGGGGTCGTCGGAGAAACTGTTTTTT. Its protein product is CASSLGTGGSSEKLFF.